This T cell receptor (beta chain) was captured by sequencing in a study of T cells in severe cutaneous drug reactions. Study-level background: Culprit drug assignment used the Naranjo algorithm and the ALDEN algorithm.

Comments on this clonotype: Its antigen is currently unknown.

Sequenced patients had Stevens-Johnson syndrome or toxic epidermal necrolysis caused by carbamazepine. This CDR3 comprises 14 residues. Germline-derived CDR1 and CDR2 are MGHDK and SYGVNS. General study findings and limits: A public TCRbeta CDR3 appeared in all seven CBZ-SJS/TEN blister samples, averaging roughly 13%.

The iRepertoire multiplex PCR system with TCR subtype-specific primers built both bulk and single-cell libraries. Each sample contributed roughly 100-500 ng of RNA for bulk libraries. TCRdb derives one entry per CDR3 protein from the multiplex PCR reads, leaving out DNA. The sample holds thousands of distinct CDR3 sequences. The chain combines TRBV25-1 with TRBJ2-1. The sequenced sample consisted of cells from a skin blister. The sequence came from a human donor with a severe cutaneous adverse drug reaction. The CDR3 loop is CASSDSDYYNEQFF.